The next 6 T cell receptor beta chains were all read from a single sample in a study of neurological immune-mediated disorders. MiXCR was run by TCRdb on the 5' RACE reads, yielding one entry per CDR3 protein. The sample contains tens of thousands of distinct CDR3 sequences, 4% of which appear only once. Sequences were obtained from CD4+ T cells from blood. These TCRs come from a woman between 40 and 55 years old with multiple sclerosis.

This clonotype is medium-sized (0.01 to 0.1%) within its sample. V and J are TRBV5-1 and TRBJ2-2, with no clear D. The CDR3 length is 17 residues. V lost 1 base and J 2 bases, leaving 15 bases between the germline ends. Germline CDR1 SGHRS, CDR2 YFSETQ. The CDR3 reads CASSLIPGRVNTGELFF. CDR3 sequence (DNA): TGCGCCAGCAGCTTGATCCCCGGAAGGGTTAACACCGGGGAGCTGTTTTTT.

This clonotype was recorded at least ten times. The rearrangement joins TRBV5-1 to TRBJ2-5; tentatively, D is TRBD1 or TRBD2 (6 bases each). V lost 1 base to trimming and J lost 5 bases, with 12 bases between them. The CDR3 is made up of 14 amino acids. The germline V gene has CDR1 SGHRS and CDR2 YFSETQ. The CDR3 DNA follows: TGCGCCAGCAGCTTGATGGGGGGCACGGAGACCCAGTACTTC. Protein sequence: CASSLMGGTETQYF.

Many counts were recorded for this clonotype. This rearrangement joins TRBV4-1 to TRBJ2-3; no definite D call. V lost 2 bases and J 0 bases, leaving 9 bases between the germline ends. Germline CDR1 and CDR2: MGHRA and YSYEKL. This CDR3 contains 15 residues. CDR3 bases: TGCGCCAGCAGCCAACCGGGTCGGAGCACAGATACGCAGTATTTT. Residues: CASSQPGRSTDTQYF.

In its sample, this clonotype was seen many times. This chain links TRBV7-9 with TRBJ1-1; D is undetermined. Deletions cut 5 bases from V and 0 bases from J, with 10 bases between. The CDR3 runs to 14 residues. Germline assignment: CDR1 SEHNR and CDR2 FQNEAQ (reference sequence). The CDR3 is CASSVRGMNTEAFF. The CDR3, as DNA: TGTGCCAGCAGCGTTCGTGGGATGAACACTGAAGCTTTCTTT.

Note on this clonotype: One end of the junction is discordant with germline, which a read error may explain. This chain links TRBV2 with TRBJ2-6, with D perhaps TRBD2 (6 bases). Germline assignment: CDR1 SNHLY and CDR2 FYNNEI. This CDR3 contains 17 residues. The CDR3 DNA sequence: TGTGTCATCCCGCGGGACGGCACCCCCTCTGGGGCCAACGTCCTGACTTTT. Translated, it gives CVIPRDGTPSGANVLTF.

In this sample, this clonotype turned up once. The J gene is TRBJ2-1, the V gene TRBV2, with 13 bases identical to TRBD2. V was pared by 8 bases and J by 4 bases, with 5 bases of the junction left unmatched. Per germline, CDR1 SNHLY and CDR2 FYNNEI. This CDR3 is 15 amino acids long. The CDR3 reads CASDGTSGVYNEQFF. The CDR3 nucleotides are TGTGCCAGCGATGGGACTAGCGGGGTTTACAATGAGCAGTTCTTC.